This T cell receptor beta chain came from a study of cytomegalovirus exposure and HLA in healthy donors. The PCR had 60 Vbeta and 13 Jbeta primers. Profiled with immunoSEQ multiplex PCR; TCRdb holds only in-frame clones, not every one. The sample consists of around 100,000 clones, about 79% of them appearing once. Per germline, CDR1 LNHDA and CDR2 SQIVND (reference sequence). The V end was cut by 2 bases, the J end by 2 bases, with 10 bases between. The CDR3 totals 14 residues. The sequence came from a woman under 30 in good health and CMV-seropositive. Sequencing was performed on PBMCs. This sequence joins TRBV19 and TRBJ2-7, with D uncertain. Written as DNA, the CDR3 is TGTGCCAGTAGTATAAGTTACAACGCCTACGAGCAGTACTTC. Encoded protein: CASSISYNAYEQYF.